This passage covers 16 T cell receptor beta chains from one sample sequenced in a study of monozygotic twins with inflammatory bowel disease (dated by TCRdb to the late 2010s). The method was 5' RACE. The reads were generated on an Illumina HiSeq 2500. TCRdb reprocessed the reads, so every CDR3 protein sequence counts as one entry and DNA is not shown. The data table for this sample lists about 330,000 distinct CDR3 sequences. Together, the top ten hold 2% to 2.5% of the sample. The sample consisted of blood. These receptors were taken from a human donor with ulcerative colitis or Crohn's disease, or a healthy co-twin of an affected twin (not recorded which).

The chain combines TRBV6-6 with TRBJ2-7; TCRdb's D gene call, TRBD1, goes unchecked for lack of DNA. The CDR3 sequence is 14 residues long. The germline V gene has CDR1 MNHNY and CDR2 SVGAGI (reference sequence). The chain's CDR3 is CASSLRQGPYEQYF.

The chain joins TRBV5-1 to TRBJ1-2; TCRdb returns TRBD1, unconfirmable since there is no DNA. The CDR3 is 14 residues long. CDR1 and CDR2 (germline): SGHRS, YFSETQ. The CDR3 loop reads CASSEGQGGGGYTF.

The chain recombines TRBV25-1 with TRBJ2-7. In germline, CDR1 is MGHDK, CDR2 SYGVNS. The CDR3 is 11 amino acids. The CDR3: CASSAVSEQYF.

The V and J genes are TRBV3-1 and TRBJ1-5; the TCRdb call, TRBD1, lacks DNA for checking. The CDR3 has 15 amino acids. Per germline, CDR1 LGHDT and CDR2 YNNKEL (reference sequence). CDR3: CASSFDSVPNQPQHF. The full variable domain, with the rest looked up from reference TRBV3-1 and TRBJ1-5, is DTAVSQTPKYLVTQMGNDKSIKCEQNLGHDTMYWYKQDSKKFLKIMFSYNNKELIINETVPNRFSPKSPDKAHLNLHINSLELGDSAVYFCASSFDSVPNQPQHFGDGTRLSIL.

The CDR3 is CASSSAGLNSPLHF. The V call is TRBV7-9, the J call TRBJ1-6. CDR3 size: 14 residues. Germline-derived CDR1 and CDR2 are SEHNR and FQNEAQ (reference sequence).

This rearrangement joins TRBV7-3 to TRBJ2-1; no DNA is available, so the TRBD2 call from TCRdb remains unchecked. Germline loops: CDR1 SGHTA, CDR2 FQGTGA. The CDR3 has 18 residues. CDR3 sequence reads: CASSPKGLAGVGYNEQFF.

J is TRBJ2-1 and V is TRBV24-1; TCRdb selects TRBD1, and the lack of DNA leaves this call unchecked. Germline assignment: CDR1 KGHDR and CDR2 SFDVKD. This CDR3 has 13 amino acids. The CDR3 here is CATTPLEGNEQFF.

The rearrangement uses TRBV15 and TRBJ2-1; the TCRdb call, TRBD2, lacks DNA for checking. Germline V gene lookup returns CDR1 LNHNV and CDR2 YYDKDF (reference sequence). This CDR3 is built from 18 residues. CDR3 amino acids: CATSYPALSGRGYNEQFF.

The chain employs TRBV5-1 and TRBJ2-3; there is no DNA to check the TCRdb D call of TRBD1. This CDR3 spans 16 amino acids. Germline assignment: CDR1 SGHRS and CDR2 YFSETQ. CDR3 residues: CASQGRGETSTDTQYF. The full variable domain, rest sourced from reference TRBV5-1 and TRBJ2-3, is KAGVTQTPRYLIKTRGQQVTLSCSPISGHRSVSWYQQTPGQGLQFLFEYFSETQRNKGNFPGRFSGRQFSNSRSEMNVSTLELGDSALYLCASQGRGETSTDTQYFGPGTRLTVL.

The chain combines TRBV25-1 with TRBJ1-1. The germline V gene has CDR1 MGHDK and CDR2 SYGVNS. The CDR3 loop spans 13 amino acids. The CDR3 region is CASSDWENTEAFF. The variable domain in full, completed from reference TRBV25-1 and TRBJ1-1, reads EADIYQTPRYLVIGTGKKITLECSQTMGHDKMYWYQQDPGMELHLIHYSYGVNSTEKGDLSSESTVSRIRTEHFPLTLESARPSHTSQYLCASSDWENTEAFFGQGTRLTVV.

This chain uses TRBV4-3 with TRBJ2-2; TCRdb selects TRBD1, and the lack of DNA leaves this call unchecked. Germline V lookup: CDR1 LGHNA, CDR2 YSLEER. The CDR3 length is 16 residues. CDR3 loop: CASSQPAPGNTGELFF.

V is TRBV7-2 and J is TRBJ2-1; TCRdb's assignment of TRBD1 cannot be checked, as there is no DNA. Germline CDR1 and CDR2: SGHTA and FQGNSA. The CDR3 loop spans 15 amino acids. CDR3 protein: CASKRGGGLYNEQFF.

This chain uses TRBV7-2 with TRBJ2-7; there is no DNA to check the TCRdb D call of TRBD1. Germline CDR1 and CDR2: SGHTA and FQGNSA. The CDR3 runs to 15 residues. The CDR3 loop is CASSLEGQGLYEQYF.

This chain uses TRBV27 with TRBJ2-3; TCRdb gives TRBD1 as the D gene, but with no DNA this cannot be confirmed. Germline CDR1 and CDR2: MNHEY and SMNVEV (reference sequence). The CDR3 runs 15 residues. CDR3 sequence reads: CASSSPQSGSDTQYF.

The chain is built from TRBV12-3 or TRBV12-4 and TRBJ2-1; TCRdb calls TRBD2, which cannot be checked without DNA. This CDR3 spans 13 amino acids. The CDR3 loop reads CASRELAGEEQFF.

The chain couples TRBV5-1 to TRBJ2-2; checking the TCRdb D call of TRBD2 is not possible without DNA. The germline CDR1 and CDR2 sequences are SGHRS and YFSETQ. The CDR3 is made up of 15 amino acids. The chain's CDR3 is CASSPGTLNTGELFF.